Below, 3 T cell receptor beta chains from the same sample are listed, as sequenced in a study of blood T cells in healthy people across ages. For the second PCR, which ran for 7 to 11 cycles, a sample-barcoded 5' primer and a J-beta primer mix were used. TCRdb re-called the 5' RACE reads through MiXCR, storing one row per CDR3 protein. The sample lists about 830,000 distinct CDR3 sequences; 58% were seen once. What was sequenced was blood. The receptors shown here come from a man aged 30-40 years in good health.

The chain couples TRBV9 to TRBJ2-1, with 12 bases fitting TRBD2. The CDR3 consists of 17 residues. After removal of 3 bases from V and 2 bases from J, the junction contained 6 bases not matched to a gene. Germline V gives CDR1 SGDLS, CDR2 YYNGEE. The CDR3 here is CASSAPTSGGTYNEQFF. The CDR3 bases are TGTGCCAGCAGCGCCCCGACTAGCGGGGGCACCTACAATGAGCAGTTCTTC. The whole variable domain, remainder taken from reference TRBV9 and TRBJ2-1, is DSGVTQTPKHLITATGQRVTLRCSPRSGDLSVYWYQQSLDQGLQFLIQYYNGEERAKGNILERFSAQQFPDLHSELNLSSLELGDSALYFCASSAPTSGGTYNEQFFGPGTRLTVL.

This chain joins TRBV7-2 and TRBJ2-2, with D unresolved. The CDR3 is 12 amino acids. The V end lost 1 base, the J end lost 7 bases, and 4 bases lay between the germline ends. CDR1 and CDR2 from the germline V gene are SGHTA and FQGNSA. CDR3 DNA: TGTGCCAGCAGCTTAGGTGACGGGGAGCTGTTTTTT. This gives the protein CASSLGDGELFF.

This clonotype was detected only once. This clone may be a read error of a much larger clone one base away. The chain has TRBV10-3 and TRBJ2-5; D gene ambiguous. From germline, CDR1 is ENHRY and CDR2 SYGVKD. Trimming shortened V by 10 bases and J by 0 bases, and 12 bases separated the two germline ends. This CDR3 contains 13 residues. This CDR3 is CASRSFDQETQYF. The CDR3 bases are TGTGCCAGCAGGAGCTTCGACCAAGAGACCCAGTACTTC.